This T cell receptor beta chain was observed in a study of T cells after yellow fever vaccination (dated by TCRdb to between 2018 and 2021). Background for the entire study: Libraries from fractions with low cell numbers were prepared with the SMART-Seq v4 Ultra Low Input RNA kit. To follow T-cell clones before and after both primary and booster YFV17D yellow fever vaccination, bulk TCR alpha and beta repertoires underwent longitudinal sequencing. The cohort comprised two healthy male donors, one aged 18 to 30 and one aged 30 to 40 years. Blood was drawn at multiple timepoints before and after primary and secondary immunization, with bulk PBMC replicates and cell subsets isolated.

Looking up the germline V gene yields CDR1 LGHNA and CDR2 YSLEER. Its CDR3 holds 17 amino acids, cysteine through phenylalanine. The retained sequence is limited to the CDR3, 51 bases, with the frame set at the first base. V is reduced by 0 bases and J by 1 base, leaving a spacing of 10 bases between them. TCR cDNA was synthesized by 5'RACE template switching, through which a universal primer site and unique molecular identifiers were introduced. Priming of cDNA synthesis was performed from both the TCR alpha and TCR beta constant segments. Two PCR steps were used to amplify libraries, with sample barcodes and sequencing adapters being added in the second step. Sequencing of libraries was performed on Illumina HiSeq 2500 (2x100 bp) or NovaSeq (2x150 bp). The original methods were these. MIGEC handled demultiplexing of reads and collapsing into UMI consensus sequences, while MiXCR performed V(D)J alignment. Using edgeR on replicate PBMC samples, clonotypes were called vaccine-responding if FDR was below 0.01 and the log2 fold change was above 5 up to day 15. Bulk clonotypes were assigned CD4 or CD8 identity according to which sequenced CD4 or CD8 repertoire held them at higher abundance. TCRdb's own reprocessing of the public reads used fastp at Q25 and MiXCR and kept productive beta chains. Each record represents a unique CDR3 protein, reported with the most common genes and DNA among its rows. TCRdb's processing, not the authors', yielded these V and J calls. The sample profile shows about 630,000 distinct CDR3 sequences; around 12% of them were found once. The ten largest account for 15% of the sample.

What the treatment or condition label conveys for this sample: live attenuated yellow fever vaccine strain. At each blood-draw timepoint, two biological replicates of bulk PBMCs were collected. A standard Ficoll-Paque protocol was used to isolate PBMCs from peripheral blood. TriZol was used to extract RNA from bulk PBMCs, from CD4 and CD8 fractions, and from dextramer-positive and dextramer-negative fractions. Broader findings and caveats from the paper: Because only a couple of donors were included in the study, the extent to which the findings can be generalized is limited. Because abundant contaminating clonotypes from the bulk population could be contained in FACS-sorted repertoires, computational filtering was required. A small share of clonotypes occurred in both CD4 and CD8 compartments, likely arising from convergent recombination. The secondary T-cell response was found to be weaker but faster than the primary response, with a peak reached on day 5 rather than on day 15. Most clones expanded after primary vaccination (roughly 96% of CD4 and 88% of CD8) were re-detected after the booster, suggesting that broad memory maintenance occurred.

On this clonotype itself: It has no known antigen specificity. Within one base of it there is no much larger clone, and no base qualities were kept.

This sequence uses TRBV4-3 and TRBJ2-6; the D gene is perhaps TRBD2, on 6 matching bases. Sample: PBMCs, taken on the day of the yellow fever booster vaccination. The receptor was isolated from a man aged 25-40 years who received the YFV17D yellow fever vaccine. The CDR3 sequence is CASSQEGEASGANVLTF. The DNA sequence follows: TGCGCCAGCAGCCAAGAAGGGGAGGCTTCTGGGGCCAACGTCCTGACTTTC.